The clone carrying this T cell receptor (beta chain) was seen repeatedly, ten times or more. The antigen remains undetermined. These data belong to a study of CD8+CD57+ T cells in acquired aplastic anemia. In the study overall: Approximately 11 million reads were obtained on average for healthy donor CD4+ cells. Study results and caveats: Approximately 28 CD8+ CDR3 sequences were shared between patients and controls.

For CDR3 and TCR beta VDJ profiling, genomic DNA was the template used. TCRdb re-derived calls from the reads in MiXCR, one entry per CDR3 protein. Of about 220,000 distinct CDR3 sequences listed, roughly 35% were seen once; the top ten hold 1.1%. This TCR came from a human donor in good health, serving as a control. Sequencing was carried out using sorted CD4+, CD8+, or CD8+CD57+ T cells (not recorded which) from PBMCs.

For the CDR3, the DNA is TGTGCCAGCAGACCTTCGACAGGTTGGGCCAGTGGCTACACCTTC. It is translated as CASRPSTGWASGYTF. The rearrangement links TRBV12-3 or TRBV12-4 to TRBJ1-2; TRBD1 is a possible D gene (6 bases). Trimming cost V 6 bases and J 7 bases, with 21 bases left between them. There are 15 residues in the CDR3.